This T cell receptor (beta chain) emerged from a study of post-analysis software for immune sequencing data. Background on the study: Relapsing-remitting, secondary progressive and progressive-relapsing multiple sclerosis courses were included.

Researchers reported that TCR beta cDNA libraries carried unique molecular identifiers. TCRdb independently ran MiXCR on the PCR reads; one entry per CDR3 protein. The sample carries some 800,000 distinct CDR3 sequences, around 46% recorded once. Germline loops: CDR1 MNHEY, CDR2 SMNVEV (reference sequence). The CDR3 is 15 residues long. J lost 9 bases, V lost 2 bases, and 5 bases had no gene match. The study, taken as a whole, reports: Those with multiple sclerosis, the patient group, showed significantly lower normalized Chao1 diversity than controls. By F measure, samples from a shared preparation batch strongly co-clustered. Roughly 5 TRBV segments occurring more often in patients than controls included TRBV5-6, TRBV5-1 and TRBV20-1.

About this clonotype: The antigen is unknown.

This receptor was taken from a girl aged 5-17 years with multiple sclerosis. The gene calls are TRBV27 and TRBJ2-1; 12 positions match TRBD2. Input material: blood. In nucleotides, the CDR3 is TGTGCCAGCAGTTTACCTAGCGGGAGGGCCGGTGAGCAGTTCTTC. Its protein is CASSLPSGRAGEQFF.